The 28 T cell receptor beta chains below were found in one sample sequenced in a study of blood T cell repertoires in COVID-19. Clones were read by immunoSEQ multiplex PCR, and TCRdb kept only the in-frame ones, dropping some. The sample records 200,000 or so clones, roughly 79% being singletons. Input material: peripheral blood. The origin of the receptors is an elderly woman with COVID-19, enrolled during active disease.

The chain joins TRBV7-2 to TRBJ2-7; 11 positions agree with TRBD1. Germline V gene sequence: CDR1 SGHTA, CDR2 FQGNSA. The V and J ends lost 4 bases and 4 bases, in that order; junction bases with no gene match: 6. The CDR3 length is 15 residues. In DNA, the CDR3 is TGTGCCAGCAGCTGGACAGGGGGCGCAAGATACGAGCAGTACTTC. Encoded protein: CASSWTGGARYEQYF.

The rearrangement joins TRBV7-6 to TRBJ1-3, with a tentative D call TRBD1 (5 bases). V lost 5 bases and J 14 bases, leaving 16 bases between the germline ends. Germline V CDR1 and CDR2: SGHVS, FNYEAQ. The CDR3 contains 12 residues. In DNA, the CDR3 is TGTGCCAGCAGCCCGACGCGGGACCGCCTATATTTT. Translation: CASSPTRDRLYF.

The rearrangement links TRBV23-1 to TRBJ2-7; D is perhaps TRBD1 (6 bases). TRBV23-1 is sorted into the ORF group, with uncertain function. Trimming took 4 bases from V and 3 from J, leaving 10 bases between them. The length of the CDR3 is 13 residues. CDR3 sequence: CASSRRRGYEQYF. The CDR3 nucleotides read TGCGCCAGCAGTCGGCGCAGGGGCTACGAGCAGTACTTC.

This chain connects TRBV12-3 or TRBV12-4 to TRBJ2-1; D might be TRBD2 (5 bases). The CDR3 runs 13 residues. V lost 8 bases and J 6 bases, leaving 14 bases between the germline ends. CDR3 sequence: CASGPTAGNEQFF. The CDR3 DNA follows: TGTGCCAGCGGTCCCACCGCGGGCAATGAGCAGTTCTTC.

The chain uses TRBV6-5 and TRBJ2-7; TRBD1 matches at 11 bases. Unmatched junction bases numbered 5, after V lost 5 bases and J lost 2 bases. Germline CDR1 reads MNHEY; CDR2 reads SVGAGI. This CDR3 has 15 residues. As DNA, the CDR3 is TGTGCCAGCAGTATCCCGGGACAGGGGGCCTACGAGCAGTACTTC. This gives the protein CASSIPGQGAYEQYF.

The rearrangement joins TRBV2 to TRBJ2-3; D not certain. The V and J ends lost 3 bases and 0 bases respectively, with 16 bases between them. Germline V gene lookup returns CDR1 SNHLY and CDR2 FYNNEI. The length of the CDR3 is 17 residues. DNA for the CDR3: TGTGCCAGCAGTGAGAGGTCAACCCCATTTAGCACAGATACGCAGTATTTT. Protein: CASSERSTPFSTDTQYF.

CDR3 in DNA: TGTGCCAGTAGTCCTTACAGGGAGCAGGGTAATGAAAAACTGTTTTTT. Amino acid sequence: CASSPYREQGNEKLFF. The rearrangement uses TRBV19 and TRBJ1-4; perhaps TRBD1 as D (6 bases). This CDR3 is 16 amino acids long. Germline V gives CDR1 LNHDA, CDR2 SQIVND (reference sequence). Trimming removed 5 bases from V and 4 bases from J, with 17 bases in between.

The V and J genes are TRBV30 and TRBJ1-6, with TRBD1 matching 8 bases. Germline V gene data show CDR1 as GTSNPN and CDR2 as SVGIG (reference sequence). The CDR3 runs 13 residues. Trimming removed 8 bases from V and 10 bases from J; junction bases left unmatched: 10. CDR3 sequence (DNA): TGTGCCGCTACAGGGGGTTCCGGCTCACCCCTCCACTTT. The encoded protein is CAATGGSGSPLHF.

The V gene is TRBV2, the J gene TRBJ2-3; D unresolved. Trimming shortened V by 5 bases and J by 0 bases, and 3 bases separated the two germline ends. This CDR3 has 12 amino acids. Germline V gene data show CDR1 as SNHLY and CDR2 as FYNNEI. The CDR3 nucleotides are TGTGCCAGCAGTTATAGCACAGATACGCAGTATTTT. Its translation is CASSYSTDTQYF.

The chain couples TRBV4-3 to TRBJ1-1, with TRBD1 matching over 7 bases. CDR1 is LGHNA, CDR2 YSLEER, per germline. The CDR3 spans 14 residues. The ends lost 1 base at V and 7 bases at J; junction bases unmatched: 6. CDR3 DNA sequence: TGCGCCAGCAGCCAAGTCAGGGGGGCGAGTGAAGCTTTCTTT. This codes for CASSQVRGASEAFF.

The chain couples TRBV12-3 or TRBV12-4 to TRBJ2-5; the D gene is possibly TRBD2 (6 bases). Trimming removed 3 bases at V and 4 bases at J, with 9 bases between. The CDR3 extends over 13 amino acids. This CDR3 reads CASSLGGVETQYF. In nucleotides, the CDR3 is TGTGCCAGCAGTTTGGGGGGAGTAGAGACCCAGTACTTC.

This chain joins TRBV5-1 and TRBJ2-3; 7 nucleotides line up with TRBD2. Germline V gene data show CDR1 as SGHRS and CDR2 as YFSETQ. V trimming: 2 bases; J trimming: 0 bases; junction bases outside the gene matches: 3. CDR3 length equals 15 residues. For the CDR3, the DNA is TGCGCCAGCAGCTTACCACTAGCGAGCACAGATACGCAGTATTTT. Its translation: CASSLPLASTDTQYF. Supplemented by reference TRBV5-1 and TRBJ2-3, the full variable domain reads KAGVTQTPRYLIKTRGQQVTLSCSPISGHRSVSWYQQTPGQGLQFLFEYFSETQRNKGNFPGRFSGRQFSNSRSEMNVSTLELGDSALYLCASSLPLASTDTQYFGPGTRLTVL.

J is TRBJ2-2 and V is TRBV3-1 (or the pseudogene TRBV3-2), with 11 bases identical to TRBD2. CDR1 and CDR2 (germline): LGHDT, YNNKEL (reference sequence). J was trimmed by 7 bases and V by 0 bases; bases with no gene match: 10. There are 18 residues in the CDR3. The CDR3 loop is CASSQDLGLAGIVGELFF. The CDR3 region has the DNA TGTGCCAGCAGCCAAGACCTCGGACTAGCGGGTATCGTCGGGGAGCTGTTTTTT.

The chain couples TRBV27 to TRBJ2-7, with D maybe TRBD1 (6 bases). The germline gives CDR1 MNHEY, CDR2 SMNVEV (reference sequence). This CDR3 comprises 15 residues. V was shortened by 6 bases and J by 0 bases, with 15 bases between the two germline ends. CDR3 nucleotides: TGTGCCAGCAGGCGAACAGGGTACAGCTCCTACGAGCAGTACTTC. Translation gives CASRRTGYSSYEQYF.

The V and J genes are TRBV20-1 and TRBJ2-1; D is undetermined. This CDR3 is 14 amino acids long. V was shortened by 3 bases and J by 0 bases, with 9 bases between the two germline ends. The germline CDR1 and CDR2 sequences are DFQATT and SNEGSKA (reference sequence). CDR3 DNA: TGCAGTGCTAGTACGGAGAGCTCCTACAATGAGCAGTTCTTC. Residues: CSASTESSYNEQFF.

V and J are TRBV11-2 and TRBJ2-1; D perhaps matches TRBD2 (5 bases). Trimming took off 0 bases at V and 2 bases at J, with 11 bases between the two ends. Germline CDR1 SGHAT, CDR2 FQNNGV. The CDR3 is 16 amino acids. The CDR3 protein is CASSLEGGWTYNEQFF. CDR3 nucleotide sequence: TGTGCCAGCAGCTTAGAAGGCGGGTGGACCTACAATGAGCAGTTCTTC. Filled out from reference TRBV11-2 and TRBJ2-1, the complete variable domain reads EAGVAQSPRYKIIEKRQSVAFWCNPISGHATLYWYQQILGQGPKLLIQFQNNGVVDDSQLPKDRFSAERLKGVDSTLKIQPAKLEDSAVYLCASSLEGGWTYNEQFFGPGTRLTVL.

The CDR3 DNA is TGTGCCAGCAGCGGCCCGGGGGGCGGGGAGCTGTTTTTT. Translating gives CASSGPGGGELFF. This sequence joins TRBV11-2 and TRBJ2-2; TRBD2 matches 7 bases. Trimming at V came to 5 bases and at J to 7 bases, leaving 4 bases not matched to a gene. This CDR3 contains 13 residues. Germline V gene sequence: CDR1 SGHAT, CDR2 FQNNGV.

The chain uses TRBV19 and TRBJ2-2; perhaps TRBD1 as D (5 bases). The V end was cut by 3 bases, the J end by 6 bases, with 8 bases between. This CDR3 contains 13 residues. From germline, CDR1 is LNHDA and CDR2 SQIVND (reference sequence). CDR3 residues: CASSIAGPGELFF. The CDR3 bases are TGTGCCAGTAGTATTGCAGGGCCCGGGGAGCTGTTTTTT. Full variable domain (remainder filled in from reference TRBV19 and TRBJ2-2): DGGITQSPKYLFRKEGQNVTLSCEQNLNHDAMYWYRQDPGQGLRLIYYSQIVNDFQKGDIAEGYSVSREKKESFPLTVTSAQKNPTAFYLCASSIAGPGELFFGEGSRLTVL.

The V call is TRBV27, the J call TRBJ2-7, with D possibly being TRBD1 (6 bases). V lost 6 bases and J lost 3, with 15 bases in between. Germline V gene data show CDR1 as MNHEY and CDR2 as SMNVEV (reference sequence). The length of the CDR3 is 14 residues. The CDR3 loop reads CASSRAGVGYEQYF. CDR3 sequence (DNA): TGTGCCAGCAGCCGGGCAGGGGTCGGCTACGAGCAGTACTTC.

This rearrangement joins TRBV10-2 to TRBJ2-1; tentatively, D is TRBD2 (6 bases). CDR1 WSHSY and CDR2 SAAADI come from the germline V gene. This CDR3 contains 14 residues. Trimming pared 6 bases from V and 3 bases from J, leaving 12 bases between. CDR3 sequence reads: CASRAGLGYNEQFF. Here the CDR3 DNA reads TGCGCCAGCAGGGCGGGATTAGGCTACAATGAGCAGTTCTTC.

The chain combines TRBV5-1 with TRBJ2-1, with TRBD2 as a possible D gene (5 bases). The V end was cut by 3 bases, the J end by 10 bases, with 11 bases between. The germline CDR1 and CDR2 sequences are SGHRS and YFSETQ. The CDR3 has 12 amino acids. CDR3 residues: CASSSEGYEQFF. The CDR3 DNA follows: TGCGCCAGCAGCTCAGAGGGTTACGAGCAGTTCTTC.

This clone occurred once. The chain has TRBV28 and TRBJ2-3; the D is unclear. V dropped 1 base and J dropped 1 base, with 9 bases sitting between them. In germline, CDR1 is MDHEN, CDR2 SYDVKM. The CDR3 totals 15 residues. The CDR3, as DNA: TGTGCCAGCAGTTTATTTGTCGTCGGCACAGATACGCAGTATTTT. The encoded protein is CASSLFVVGTDTQYF.

The CDR3 region has the DNA TGCGCCAGCAGCTTGGAAGGGGCCCAGTACTTC. Protein: CASSLEGAQYF. The chain recombines TRBV5-1 with TRBJ2-5; tentative D call: TRBD1 (5 bases). The CDR3 length is 11 residues. Per the germline V gene, CDR1 is SGHRS and CDR2 is YFSETQ. V was clipped by 0 bases and J by 9 bases, with 6 bases between them.

This clone was counted a single time. The chain carries TRBV24-1 and TRBJ2-3; D is perhaps TRBD2 (5 bases). CDR1 and CDR2 (germline): KGHDR, SFDVKD. With 5 bases removed from V and 2 bases from J, the gap between germline ends came to 10 bases. This CDR3 region has 14 residues. The CDR3 DNA follows: TGTGCCACCAGTGGAGCGGTCTACACAGATACGCAGTATTTT. Residues: CATSGAVYTDTQYF.

The chain carries TRBV27 and TRBJ2-7; D is perhaps TRBD1 (5 bases). This CDR3 region has 12 residues. From germline, CDR1 is MNHEY and CDR2 SMNVEV (reference sequence). V dropped 5 bases and J dropped 6 bases, with 11 bases sitting between them. For the CDR3, the DNA is TGTGCCAGCAGTCCAGGGTTCGGCGAGCAGTACTTC. Residues: CASSPGFGEQYF.

The CDR3 DNA reads TGTGCCAGCAGCCCCGGTTTTCCGCGGGGAAACACCATATATTTT. It translates to CASSPGFPRGNTIYF. This sequence joins TRBV7-9 and TRBJ1-3, with D unresolved. Germline CDR1 and CDR2: SEHNR and FQNEAQ (reference sequence). V was pared by 5 bases and J by 4 bases, with 15 bases between. This CDR3 spans 15 amino acids.

Worth noting for this clone: The sample holds other DNA sequences that translate to the same CDR3. The chain joins TRBV6-5 to TRBJ2-2, with D perhaps TRBD1 (6 bases). Germline V gene lookup returns CDR1 MNHEY and CDR2 SVGAGI. The V gene lost 4 bases and the J gene lost 2 bases, with 11 bases spanning the gap. The CDR3 loop spans 15 amino acids. The CDR3 reads CASSSRGPNTGELFF. The CDR3 DNA reads as TGTGCCAGCAGTTCCAGGGGCCCCAACACCGGGGAGCTGTTTTTT.

The chain links TRBV7-2 to TRBJ1-2; 7 bases are a match to TRBD1. The germline V gene encodes CDR1 SGHTA and CDR2 FQGNSA. The CDR3 has 14 amino acids. With 5 bases clipped from V and 3 bases from J, the junction kept 6 bases outside the gene matches. Here the CDR3 reads CASSLGQAYYGYTF. CDR3 nucleotide sequence: TGTGCCAGCAGCCTAGGACAGGCCTACTATGGCTACACCTTC.